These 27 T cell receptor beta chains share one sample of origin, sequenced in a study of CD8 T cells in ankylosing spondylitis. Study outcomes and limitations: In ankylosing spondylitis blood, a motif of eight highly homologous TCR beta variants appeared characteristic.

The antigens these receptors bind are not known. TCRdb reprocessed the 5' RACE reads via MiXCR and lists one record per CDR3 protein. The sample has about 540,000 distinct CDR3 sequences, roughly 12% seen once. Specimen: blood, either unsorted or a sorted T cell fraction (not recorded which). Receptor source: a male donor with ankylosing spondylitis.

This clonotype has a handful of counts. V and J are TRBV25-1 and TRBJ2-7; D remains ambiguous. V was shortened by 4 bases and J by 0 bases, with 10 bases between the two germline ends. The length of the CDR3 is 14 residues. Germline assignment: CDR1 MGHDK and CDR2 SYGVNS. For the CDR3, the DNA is TGTGCCAGCAGTGTGACGGAGAGCTCCTACGAGCAGTACTTC. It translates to CASSVTESSYEQYF.

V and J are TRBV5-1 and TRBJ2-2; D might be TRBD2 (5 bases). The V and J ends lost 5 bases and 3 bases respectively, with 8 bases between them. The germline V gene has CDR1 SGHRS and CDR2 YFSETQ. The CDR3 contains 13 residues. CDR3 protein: CASRGGYTGELFF. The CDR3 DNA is TGCGCCAGCAGGGGCGGGTACACCGGGGAGCTGTTTTTT.

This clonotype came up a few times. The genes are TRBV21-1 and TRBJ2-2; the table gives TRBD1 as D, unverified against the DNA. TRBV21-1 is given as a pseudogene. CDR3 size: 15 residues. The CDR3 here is CASRQDTGNTGELFF. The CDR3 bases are TGTGCCAGCAGACAGGACACCGGAAACACCGGGGAGCTGTTTTTT.

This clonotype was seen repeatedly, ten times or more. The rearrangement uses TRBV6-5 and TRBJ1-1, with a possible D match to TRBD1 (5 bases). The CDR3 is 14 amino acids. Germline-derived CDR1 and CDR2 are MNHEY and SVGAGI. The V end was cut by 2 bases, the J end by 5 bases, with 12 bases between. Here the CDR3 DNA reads TGTGCCAGCAGTTACGGGGGAGCGGAAACTGAAGCTTTCTTT. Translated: CASSYGGAETEAFF.

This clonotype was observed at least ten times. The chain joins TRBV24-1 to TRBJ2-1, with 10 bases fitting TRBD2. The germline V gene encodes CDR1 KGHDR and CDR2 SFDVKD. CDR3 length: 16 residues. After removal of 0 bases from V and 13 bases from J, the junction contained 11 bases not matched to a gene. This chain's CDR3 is CATSDLQGLARGGQFF. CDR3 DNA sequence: TGTGCCACCAGTGATTTGCAGGGACTAGCGAGGGGTGGCCAGTTCTTC.

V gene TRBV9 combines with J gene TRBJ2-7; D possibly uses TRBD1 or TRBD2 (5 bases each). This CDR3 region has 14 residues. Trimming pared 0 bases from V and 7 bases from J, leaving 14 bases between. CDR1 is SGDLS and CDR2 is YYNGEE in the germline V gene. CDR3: CASSVGAGTWEQYF. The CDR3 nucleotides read TGTGCCAGCAGCGTAGGGGCAGGGACGTGGGAGCAGTACTTC.

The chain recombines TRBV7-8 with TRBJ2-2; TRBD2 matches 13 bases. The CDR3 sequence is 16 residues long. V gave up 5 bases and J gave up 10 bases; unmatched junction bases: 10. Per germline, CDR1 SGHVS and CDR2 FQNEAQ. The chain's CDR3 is CASSPGTSGNGEELFF. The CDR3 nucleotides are TGTGCCAGCAGCCCCGGGACTAGCGGGAATGGGGAGGAGCTGTTTTTT.

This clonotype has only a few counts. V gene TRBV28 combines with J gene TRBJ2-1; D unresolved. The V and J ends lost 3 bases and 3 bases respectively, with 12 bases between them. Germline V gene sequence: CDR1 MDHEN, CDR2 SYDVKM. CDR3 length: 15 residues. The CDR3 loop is CASSFSDMVYNEQFF. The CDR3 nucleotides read TGTGCCAGCAGTTTCAGCGATATGGTCTACAATGAGCAGTTCTTC. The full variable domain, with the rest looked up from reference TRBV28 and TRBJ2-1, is DVKVTQSSRYLVKRTGEKVFLECVQDMDHENMFWYRQDPGLGLRLIYFSYDVKMKEKGDIPEGYSVSREKKERFSLILESASTNQTSMYLCASSFSDMVYNEQFFGPGTRLTVL.

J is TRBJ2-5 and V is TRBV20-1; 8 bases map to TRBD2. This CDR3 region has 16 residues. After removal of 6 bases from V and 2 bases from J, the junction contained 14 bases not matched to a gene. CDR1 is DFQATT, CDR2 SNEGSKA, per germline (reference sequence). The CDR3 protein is CSANPSSGSGQETQYF. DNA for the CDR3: TGCAGTGCCAACCCCTCGAGCGGGAGCGGTCAAGAGACCCAGTACTTC.

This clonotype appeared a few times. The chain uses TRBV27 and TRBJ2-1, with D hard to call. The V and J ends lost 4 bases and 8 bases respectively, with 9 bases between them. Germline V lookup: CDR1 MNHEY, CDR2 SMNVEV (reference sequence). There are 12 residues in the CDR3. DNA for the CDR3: TGTGCCAGCAGTTCCGGGCGTCATGAGCAGTTCTTC. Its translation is CASSSGRHEQFF.

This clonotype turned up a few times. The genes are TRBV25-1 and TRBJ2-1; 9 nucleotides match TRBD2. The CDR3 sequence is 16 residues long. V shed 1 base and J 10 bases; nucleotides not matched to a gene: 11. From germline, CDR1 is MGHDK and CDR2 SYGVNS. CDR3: CASSEFAGGPRSEQFF. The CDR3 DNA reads TGTGCCAGCAGTGAATTCGCGGGAGGGCCTCGGTCGGAGCAGTTCTTC.

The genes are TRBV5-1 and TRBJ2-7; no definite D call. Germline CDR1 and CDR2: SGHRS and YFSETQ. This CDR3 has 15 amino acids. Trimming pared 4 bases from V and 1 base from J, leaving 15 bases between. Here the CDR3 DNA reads TGCGCCAGCAGCCCGAGGTCGGACGGATCCTACGAGCAGTACTTC. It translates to CASSPRSDGSYEQYF.

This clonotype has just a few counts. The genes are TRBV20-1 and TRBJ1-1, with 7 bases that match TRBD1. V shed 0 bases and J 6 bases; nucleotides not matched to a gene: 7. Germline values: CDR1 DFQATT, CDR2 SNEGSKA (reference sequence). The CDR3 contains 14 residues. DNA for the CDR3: TGCAGTGCTAGAGAAGGAGGGCAGGGGGCTGAAGCTTTCTTT. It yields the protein CSAREGGQGAEAFF.

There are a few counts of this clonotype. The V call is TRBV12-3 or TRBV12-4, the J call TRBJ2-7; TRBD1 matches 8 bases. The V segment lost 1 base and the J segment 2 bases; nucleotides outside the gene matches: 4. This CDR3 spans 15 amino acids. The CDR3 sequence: CASSLGDRTPYEQYF. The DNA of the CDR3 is TGTGCCAGCAGTTTAGGGGACAGGACCCCCTACGAGCAGTACTTC.

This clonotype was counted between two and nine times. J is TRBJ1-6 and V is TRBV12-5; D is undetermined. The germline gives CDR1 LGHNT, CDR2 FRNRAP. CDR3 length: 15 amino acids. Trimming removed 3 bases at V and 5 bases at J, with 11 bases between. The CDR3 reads CASGFPARDNSPLHF. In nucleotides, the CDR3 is TGTGCTAGTGGTTTTCCCGCACGGGATAATTCACCCCTCCACTTT.

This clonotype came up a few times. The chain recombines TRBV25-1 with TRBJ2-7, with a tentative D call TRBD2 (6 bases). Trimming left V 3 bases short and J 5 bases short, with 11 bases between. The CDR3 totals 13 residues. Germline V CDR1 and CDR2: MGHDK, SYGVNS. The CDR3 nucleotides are TGTGCCAGCAGTGACGGAGGGCTCGACGAGCAGTACTTC. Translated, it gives CASSDGGLDEQYF.

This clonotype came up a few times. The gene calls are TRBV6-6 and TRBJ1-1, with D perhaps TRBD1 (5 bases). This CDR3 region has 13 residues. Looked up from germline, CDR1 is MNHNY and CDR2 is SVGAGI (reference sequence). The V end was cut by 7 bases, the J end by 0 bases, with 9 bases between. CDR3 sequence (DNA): TGTGCCAGCACCACAGGCATGAACACTGAAGCTTTCTTT. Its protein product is CASTTGMNTEAFF.

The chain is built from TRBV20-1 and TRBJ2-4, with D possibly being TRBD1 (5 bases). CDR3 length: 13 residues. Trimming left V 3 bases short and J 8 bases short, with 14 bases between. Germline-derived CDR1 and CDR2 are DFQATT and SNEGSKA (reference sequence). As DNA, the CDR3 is TGCAGTGCTAGTAAGGGGCGCAAGGACATTCAGTACTTC. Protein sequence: CSASKGRKDIQYF.

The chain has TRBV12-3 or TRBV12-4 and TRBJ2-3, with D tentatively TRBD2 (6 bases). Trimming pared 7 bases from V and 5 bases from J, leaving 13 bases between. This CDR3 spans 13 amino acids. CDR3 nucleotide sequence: TGTGCCAGCACCTCAAACGGGGGAGATACGCAGTATTTT. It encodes CASTSNGGDTQYF.

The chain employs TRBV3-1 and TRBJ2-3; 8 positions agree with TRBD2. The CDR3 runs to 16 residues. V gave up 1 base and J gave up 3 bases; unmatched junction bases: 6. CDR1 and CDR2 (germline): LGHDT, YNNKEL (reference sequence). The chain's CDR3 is CASSQAAGLVTDTQYF. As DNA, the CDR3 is TGTGCCAGCAGCCAAGCCGCGGGACTAGTGACAGATACGCAGTATTTT.

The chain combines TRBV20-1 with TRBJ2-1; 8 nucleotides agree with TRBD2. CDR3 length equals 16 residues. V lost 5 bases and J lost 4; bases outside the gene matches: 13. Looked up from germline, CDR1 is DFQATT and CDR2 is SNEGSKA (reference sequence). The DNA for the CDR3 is TGCAGTGCTTCCCCCCTAGCGGGTGATTATTACAATGAGCAGTTCTTC. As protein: CSASPLAGDYYNEQFF.

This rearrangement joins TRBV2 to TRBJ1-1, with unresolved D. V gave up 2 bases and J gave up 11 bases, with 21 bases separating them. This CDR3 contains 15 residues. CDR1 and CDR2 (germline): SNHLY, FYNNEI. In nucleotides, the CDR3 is TGTGCCAGCAGTGAACCCTCCCGGAAACCCAAACGGGCTTTCTTT. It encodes CASSEPSRKPKRAFF.

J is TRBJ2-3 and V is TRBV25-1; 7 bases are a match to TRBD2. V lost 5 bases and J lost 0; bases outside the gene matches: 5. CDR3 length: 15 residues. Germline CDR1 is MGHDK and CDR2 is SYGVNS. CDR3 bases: TGTGCCAGCAGTTCTAGCGGCAGAAGCACAGATACGCAGTATTTT. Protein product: CASSSSGRSTDTQYF.

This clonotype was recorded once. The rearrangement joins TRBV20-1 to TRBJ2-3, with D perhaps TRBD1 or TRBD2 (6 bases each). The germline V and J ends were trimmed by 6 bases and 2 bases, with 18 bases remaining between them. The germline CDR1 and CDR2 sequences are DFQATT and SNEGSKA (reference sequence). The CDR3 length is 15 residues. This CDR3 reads CSATSSRGFTDTQYF. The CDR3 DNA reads TGCAGTGCCACTAGCTCTAGGGGGTTCACAGATACGCAGTATTTT.

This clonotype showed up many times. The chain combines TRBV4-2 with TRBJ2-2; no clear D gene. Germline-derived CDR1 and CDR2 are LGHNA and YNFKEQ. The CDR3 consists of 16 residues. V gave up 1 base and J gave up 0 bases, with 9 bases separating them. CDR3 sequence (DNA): TGTGCCAGCAGCCAAGTTAGTAAGGCGAACACCGGGGAGCTGTTTTTT. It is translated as CASSQVSKANTGELFF.

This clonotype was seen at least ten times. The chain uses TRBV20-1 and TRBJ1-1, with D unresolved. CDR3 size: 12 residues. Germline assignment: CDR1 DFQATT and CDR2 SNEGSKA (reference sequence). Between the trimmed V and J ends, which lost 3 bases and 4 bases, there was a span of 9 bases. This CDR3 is CSASRVGTEAFF. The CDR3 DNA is TGCAGTGCTAGTAGGGTGGGCACTGAAGCTTTCTTT.

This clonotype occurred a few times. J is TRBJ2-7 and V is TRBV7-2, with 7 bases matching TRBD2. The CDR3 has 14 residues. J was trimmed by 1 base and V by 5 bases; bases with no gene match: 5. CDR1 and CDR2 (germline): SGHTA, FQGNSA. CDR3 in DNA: TGTGCCAGCAGCCGGACTAGGGATTCCTACGAGCAGTACTTC. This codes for CASSRTRDSYEQYF.